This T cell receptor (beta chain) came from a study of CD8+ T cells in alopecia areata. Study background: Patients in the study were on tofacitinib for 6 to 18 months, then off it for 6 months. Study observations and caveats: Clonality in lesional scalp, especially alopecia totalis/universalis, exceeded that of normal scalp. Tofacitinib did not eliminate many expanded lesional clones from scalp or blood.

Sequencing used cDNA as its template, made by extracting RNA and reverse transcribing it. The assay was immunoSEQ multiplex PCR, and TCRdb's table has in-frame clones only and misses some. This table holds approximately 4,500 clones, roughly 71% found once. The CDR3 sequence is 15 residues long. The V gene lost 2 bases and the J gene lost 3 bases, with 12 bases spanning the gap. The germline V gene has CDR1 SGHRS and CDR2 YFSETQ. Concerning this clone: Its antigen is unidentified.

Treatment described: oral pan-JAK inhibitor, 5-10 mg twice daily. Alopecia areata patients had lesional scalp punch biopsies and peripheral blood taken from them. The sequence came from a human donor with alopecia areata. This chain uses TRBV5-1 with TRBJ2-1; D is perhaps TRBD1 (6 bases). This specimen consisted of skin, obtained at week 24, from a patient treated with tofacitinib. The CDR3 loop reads CASSFSTGLYNEQFF. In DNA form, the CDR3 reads TGCGCCAGCAGCTTCAGTACAGGGCTCTACAATGAGCAGTTCTTC.